Sequencing of this TCR beta chain was carried out in a study of stem cell transplantation in POMP-related autoinflammatory disease. The protocol was immunoSEQ multiplex PCR, while the TCRdb copy is restricted to in-frame clones and leaves out a portion. The table records tens of thousands of clones, roughly 91% of them present only once. The clonotype originates from a human patient with POMP-related autoinflammation and immune dysregulation (PRAID). The graft donor may account for some of the T cells. The sequences come from CD4+ T cells from PBMCs, collected after stem cell transplantation.

Here the CDR3 DNA reads TGTGCCAGCTCACCACCCGGGGCCTACACCGGGGAGCTGTTTTTT. Translated: CASSPPGAYTGELFF. This sequence joins TRBV18 and TRBJ2-2; D is possibly TRBD1 or TRBD2 (5 bases each). The CDR3 covers 15 residues. The V end was cut by 0 bases, the J end by 3 bases, with 8 bases between. CDR1 and CDR2 from the germline V gene are KGHSH and LQKENI.